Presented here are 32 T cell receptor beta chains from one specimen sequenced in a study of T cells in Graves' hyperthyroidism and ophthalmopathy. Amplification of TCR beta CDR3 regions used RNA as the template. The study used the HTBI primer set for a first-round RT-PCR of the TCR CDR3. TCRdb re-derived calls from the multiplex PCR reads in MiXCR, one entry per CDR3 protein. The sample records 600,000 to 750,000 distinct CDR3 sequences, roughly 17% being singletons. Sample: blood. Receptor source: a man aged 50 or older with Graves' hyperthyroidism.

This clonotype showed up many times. CDR3 in DNA: TGTGCCAGCAGGCATTATAACTACGAGCAGTACTTC. It translates to CASRHYNYEQYF. V usage is TRBV2 and J usage is TRBJ2-7; no definite D call. V lost 6 bases and J lost 3, with 9 bases in between. Germline lookup yields CDR1 SNHLY and CDR2 FYNNEI. The CDR3 length is 12 residues.

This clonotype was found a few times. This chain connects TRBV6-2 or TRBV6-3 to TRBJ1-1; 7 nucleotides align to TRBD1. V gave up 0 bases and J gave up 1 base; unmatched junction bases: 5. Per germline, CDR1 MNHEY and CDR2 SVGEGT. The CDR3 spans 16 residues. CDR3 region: CASSYSYRTGNTEAFF. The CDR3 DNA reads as TGTGCCAGCAGTTACTCCTATCGGACAGGGAACACTGAAGCTTTCTTT.

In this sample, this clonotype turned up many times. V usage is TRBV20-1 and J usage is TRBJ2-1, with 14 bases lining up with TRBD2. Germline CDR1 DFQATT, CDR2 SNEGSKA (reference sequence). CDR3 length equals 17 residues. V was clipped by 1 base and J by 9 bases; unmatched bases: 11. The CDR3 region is CSARAIPGLAGAGEQFF. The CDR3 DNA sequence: TGCAGTGCTAGAGCTATTCCGGGACTAGCGGGAGCAGGTGAGCAGTTCTTC.

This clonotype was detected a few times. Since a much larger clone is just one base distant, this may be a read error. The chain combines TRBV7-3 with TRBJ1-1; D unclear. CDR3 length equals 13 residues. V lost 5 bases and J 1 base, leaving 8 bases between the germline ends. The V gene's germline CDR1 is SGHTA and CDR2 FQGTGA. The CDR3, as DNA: TGTGCCAGCAGCAAAGATAAGAACACTGAAGCTTTCTTT. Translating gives CASSKDKNTEAFF.

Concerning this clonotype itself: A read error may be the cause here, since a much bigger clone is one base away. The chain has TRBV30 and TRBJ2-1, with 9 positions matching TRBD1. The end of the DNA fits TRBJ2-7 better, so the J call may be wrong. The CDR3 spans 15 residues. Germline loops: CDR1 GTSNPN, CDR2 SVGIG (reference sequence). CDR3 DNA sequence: TGTGCCTGGAGTGGAGGGACAGGGTTTTACAATGAGCAGTACTTC. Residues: CAWSGGTGFYNEQYF.

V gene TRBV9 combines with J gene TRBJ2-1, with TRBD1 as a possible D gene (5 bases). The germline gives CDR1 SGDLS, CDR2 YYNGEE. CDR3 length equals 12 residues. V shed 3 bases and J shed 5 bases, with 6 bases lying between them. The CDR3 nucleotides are TGTGCCAGCAGCGGACAGCACAATGAGCAGTTCTTC. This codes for CASSGQHNEQFF.

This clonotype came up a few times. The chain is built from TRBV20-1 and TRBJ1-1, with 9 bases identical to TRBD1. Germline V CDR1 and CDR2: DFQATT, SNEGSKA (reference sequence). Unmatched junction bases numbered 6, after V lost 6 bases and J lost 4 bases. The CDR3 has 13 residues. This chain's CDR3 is CSAETGGPTEAFF. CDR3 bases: TGCAGTGCCGAGACAGGGGGTCCCACTGAAGCTTTCTTT.

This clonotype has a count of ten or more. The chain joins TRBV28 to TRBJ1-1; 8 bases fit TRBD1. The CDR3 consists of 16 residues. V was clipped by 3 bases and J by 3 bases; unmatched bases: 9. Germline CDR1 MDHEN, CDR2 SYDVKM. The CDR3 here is CASSLFQGAGDTEAFF. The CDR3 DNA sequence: TGTGCCAGCAGTTTGTTCCAGGGGGCCGGCGACACTGAAGCTTTCTTT.

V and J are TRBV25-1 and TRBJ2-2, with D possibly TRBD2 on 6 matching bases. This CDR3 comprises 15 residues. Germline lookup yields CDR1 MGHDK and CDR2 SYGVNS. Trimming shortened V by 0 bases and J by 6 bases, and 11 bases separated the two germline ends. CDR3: CASSEYVGGAGELFF. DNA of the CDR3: TGTGCCAGCAGTGAATATGTGGGGGGTGCCGGGGAGCTGTTTTTT.

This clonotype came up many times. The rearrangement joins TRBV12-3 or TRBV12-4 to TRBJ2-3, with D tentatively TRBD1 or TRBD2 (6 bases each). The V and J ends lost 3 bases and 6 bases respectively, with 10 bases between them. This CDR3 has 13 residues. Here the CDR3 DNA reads TGTGCCAGCAGTTTGGGGGGCCATGATACGCAGTATTTT. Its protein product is CASSLGGHDTQYF.

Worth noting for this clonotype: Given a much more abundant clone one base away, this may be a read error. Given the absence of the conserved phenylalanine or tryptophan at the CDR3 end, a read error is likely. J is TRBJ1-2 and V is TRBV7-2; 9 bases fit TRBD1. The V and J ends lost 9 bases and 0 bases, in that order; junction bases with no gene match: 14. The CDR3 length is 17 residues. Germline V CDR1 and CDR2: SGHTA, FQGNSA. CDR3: CARTIWTGAFPNYGYTV. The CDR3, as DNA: TGTGCCAGGACTATATGGACAGGGGCATTCCCTAACTATGGCTACACCGTC.

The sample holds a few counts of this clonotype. CDR3 loop: CASSWGANNEQFF. CDR3 DNA sequence: TGTGCCAGCAGTTGGGGAGCAAACAATGAGCAGTTCTTC. The chain combines TRBV27 with TRBJ2-1; tentatively, D is TRBD2 (5 bases). In germline, CDR1 is MNHEY, CDR2 SMNVEV (reference sequence). V shed 4 bases and J shed 5 bases, with 9 bases lying between them. This CDR3 is built from 13 residues.

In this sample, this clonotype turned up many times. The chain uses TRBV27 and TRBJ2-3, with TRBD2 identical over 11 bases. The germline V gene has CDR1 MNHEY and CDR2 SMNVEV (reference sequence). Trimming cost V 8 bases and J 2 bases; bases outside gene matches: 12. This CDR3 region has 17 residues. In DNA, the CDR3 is TGTGCCAGCGGTGTTCGGACTAGCGGGTACACCACAGATACGCAGTATTTT. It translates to CASGVRTSGYTTDTQYF.

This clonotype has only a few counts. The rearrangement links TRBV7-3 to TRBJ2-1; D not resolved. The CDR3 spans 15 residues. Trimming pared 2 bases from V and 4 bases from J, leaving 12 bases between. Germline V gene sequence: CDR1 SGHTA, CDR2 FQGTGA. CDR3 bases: TGTGCCAGCAGCTTAGGTTACAGTTTATACAATGAGCAGTTCTTC. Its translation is CASSLGYSLYNEQFF. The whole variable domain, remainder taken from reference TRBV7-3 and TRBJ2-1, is GAGVSQTPSNKVTEKGKYVELRCDPISGHTALYWYRQSLGQGPEFLIYFQGTGAADDSGLPNDRFFAVRPEGSVSTLKIQRTERGDSAVYLCASSLGYSLYNEQFFGPGTRLTVL.

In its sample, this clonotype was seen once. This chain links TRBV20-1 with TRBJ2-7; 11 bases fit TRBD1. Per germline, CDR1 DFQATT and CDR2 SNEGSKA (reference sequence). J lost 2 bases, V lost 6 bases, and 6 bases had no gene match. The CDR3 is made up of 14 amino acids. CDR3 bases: TGCAGTGCCCCCGGACAGGGGGCCCCCTACGAGCAGTACTTC. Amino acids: CSAPGQGAPYEQYF.

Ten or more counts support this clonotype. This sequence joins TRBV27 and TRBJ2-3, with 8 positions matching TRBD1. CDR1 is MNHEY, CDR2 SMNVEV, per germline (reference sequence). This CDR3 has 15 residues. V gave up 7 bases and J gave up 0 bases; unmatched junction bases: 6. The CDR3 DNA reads TGTGCCAGCAAACCCGGGACAGGTAGCACAGATACGCAGTATTTT. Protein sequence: CASKPGTGSTDTQYF.

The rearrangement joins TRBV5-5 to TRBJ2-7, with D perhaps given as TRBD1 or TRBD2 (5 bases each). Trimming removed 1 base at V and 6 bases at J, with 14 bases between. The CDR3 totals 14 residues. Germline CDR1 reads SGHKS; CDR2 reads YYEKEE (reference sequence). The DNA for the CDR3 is TGTGCCAGCAGCTTGTGGGGACCCCTCGGCGAGCAGTACTTC. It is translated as CASSLWGPLGEQYF.

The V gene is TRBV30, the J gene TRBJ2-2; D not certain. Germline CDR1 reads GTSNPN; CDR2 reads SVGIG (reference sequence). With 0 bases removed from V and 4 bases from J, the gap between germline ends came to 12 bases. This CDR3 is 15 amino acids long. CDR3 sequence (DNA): TGTGCCTGGAGTGTGTGGCGAACCGGCACCGGGGAGCTGTTTTTT. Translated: CAWSVWRTGTGELFF.

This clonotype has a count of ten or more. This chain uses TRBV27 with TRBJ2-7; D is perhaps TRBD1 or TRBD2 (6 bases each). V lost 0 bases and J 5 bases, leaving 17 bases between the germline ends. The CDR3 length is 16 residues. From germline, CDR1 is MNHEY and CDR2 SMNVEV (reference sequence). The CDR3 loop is CASSLSAGGAVHEQYF. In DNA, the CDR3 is TGTGCCAGCAGTTTATCGGCCGGGGGCGCGGTCCACGAGCAGTACTTC.

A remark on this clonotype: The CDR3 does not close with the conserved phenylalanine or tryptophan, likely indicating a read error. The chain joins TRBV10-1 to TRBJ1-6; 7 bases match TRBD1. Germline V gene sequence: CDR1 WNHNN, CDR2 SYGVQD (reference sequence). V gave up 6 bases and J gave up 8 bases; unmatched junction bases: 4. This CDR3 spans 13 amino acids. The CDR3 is CASSRDRDSPLHS. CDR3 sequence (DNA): TGCGCCAGCAGCCGGGACAGAGATTCACCCCTCCACTCT.

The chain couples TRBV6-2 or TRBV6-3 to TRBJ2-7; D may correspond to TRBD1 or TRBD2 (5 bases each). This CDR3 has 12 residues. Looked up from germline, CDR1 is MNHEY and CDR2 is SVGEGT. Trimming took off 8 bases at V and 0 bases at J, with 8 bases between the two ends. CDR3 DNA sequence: TGTGCCAGCGATGGGGGCTCCTACGAGCAGTACTTC. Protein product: CASDGGSYEQYF.

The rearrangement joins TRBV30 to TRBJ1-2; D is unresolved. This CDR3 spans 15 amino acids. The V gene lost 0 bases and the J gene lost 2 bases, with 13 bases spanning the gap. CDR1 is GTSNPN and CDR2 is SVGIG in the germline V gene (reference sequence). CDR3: CAWSVLLRTNYGYTF. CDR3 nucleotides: TGTGCCTGGAGTGTACTACTCCGGACCAACTATGGCTACACCTTC.

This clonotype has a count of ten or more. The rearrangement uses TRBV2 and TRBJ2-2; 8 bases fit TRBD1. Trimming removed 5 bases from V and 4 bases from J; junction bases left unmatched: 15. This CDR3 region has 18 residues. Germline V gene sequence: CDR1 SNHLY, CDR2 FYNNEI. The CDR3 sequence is CASSLTPPGQARTGELFF. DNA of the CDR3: TGTGCCAGCAGTCTTACCCCCCCGGGACAGGCTCGCACCGGGGAGCTGTTTTTT.

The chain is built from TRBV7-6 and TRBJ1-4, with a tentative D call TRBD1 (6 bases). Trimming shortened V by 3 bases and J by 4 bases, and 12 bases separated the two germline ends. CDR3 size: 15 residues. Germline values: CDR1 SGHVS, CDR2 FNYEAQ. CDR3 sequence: CASSFPGTHNEKLFF. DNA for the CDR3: TGTGCCAGCAGCTTCCCTGGGACACATAATGAAAAACTGTTTTTT.

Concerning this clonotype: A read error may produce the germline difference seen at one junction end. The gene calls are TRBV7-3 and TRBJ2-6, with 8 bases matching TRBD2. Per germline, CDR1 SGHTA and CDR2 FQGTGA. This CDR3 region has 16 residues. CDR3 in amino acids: CASTRPSGSGANVLTF. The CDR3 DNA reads TGTGCCAGCACGCGGCCTAGCGGGTCCGGGGCCAACGTCTTGACTTTC.

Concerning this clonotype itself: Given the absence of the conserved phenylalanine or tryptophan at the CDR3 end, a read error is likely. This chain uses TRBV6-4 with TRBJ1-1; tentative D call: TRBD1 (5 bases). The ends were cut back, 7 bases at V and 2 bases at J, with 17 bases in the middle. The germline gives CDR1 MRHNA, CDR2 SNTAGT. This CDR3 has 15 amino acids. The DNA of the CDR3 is TGTGCCAGCAATAAAAACAGGTTCACTAACACTGAAGCTTTCTCT. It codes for CASNKNRFTNTEAFS.

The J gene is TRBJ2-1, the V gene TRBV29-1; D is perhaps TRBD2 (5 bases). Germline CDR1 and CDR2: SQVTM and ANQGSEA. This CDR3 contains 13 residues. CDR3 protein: CNVARTGSYEQFF. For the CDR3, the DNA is TGCAACGTCGCGAGGACGGGGAGCTATGAGCAGTTCTTC.

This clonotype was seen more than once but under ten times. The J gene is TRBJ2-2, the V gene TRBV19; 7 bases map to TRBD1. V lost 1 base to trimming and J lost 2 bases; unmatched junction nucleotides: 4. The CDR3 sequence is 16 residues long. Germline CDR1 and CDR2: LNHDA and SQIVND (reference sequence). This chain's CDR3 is CASSIAGQYNTGELFF. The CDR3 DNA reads TGTGCCAGTAGTATAGCGGGACAGTATAACACCGGGGAGCTGTTTTTT.

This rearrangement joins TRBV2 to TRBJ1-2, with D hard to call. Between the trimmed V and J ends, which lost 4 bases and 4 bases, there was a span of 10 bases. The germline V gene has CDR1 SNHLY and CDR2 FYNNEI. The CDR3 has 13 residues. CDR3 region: CASSGQASYGYTF. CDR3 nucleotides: TGTGCCAGCAGTGGGCAGGCGAGCTATGGCTACACCTTC.

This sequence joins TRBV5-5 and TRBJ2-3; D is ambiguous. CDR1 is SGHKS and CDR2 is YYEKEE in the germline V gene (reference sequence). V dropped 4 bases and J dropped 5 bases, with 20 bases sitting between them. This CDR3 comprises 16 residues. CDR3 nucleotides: TGTGCCAGCAGCCTGTCTGGATCAGTCGGGTTAGATACGCAGTATTTT. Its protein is CASSLSGSVGLDTQYF.

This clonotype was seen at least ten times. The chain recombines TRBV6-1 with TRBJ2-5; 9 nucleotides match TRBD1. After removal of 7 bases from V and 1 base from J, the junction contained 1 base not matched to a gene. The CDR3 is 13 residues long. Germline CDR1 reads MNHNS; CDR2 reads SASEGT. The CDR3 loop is CASTGQGQETQYF. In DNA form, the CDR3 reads TGTGCCAGCACGGGACAGGGCCAAGAGACCCAGTACTTC.

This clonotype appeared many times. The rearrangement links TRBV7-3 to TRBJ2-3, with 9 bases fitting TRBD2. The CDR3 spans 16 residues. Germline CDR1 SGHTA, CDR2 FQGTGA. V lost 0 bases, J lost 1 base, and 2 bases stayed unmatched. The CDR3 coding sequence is TGTGCCAGCAGCTTAACCAGGACTAGCGGCACAGATACGCAGTATTTT. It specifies CASSLTRTSGTDTQYF.